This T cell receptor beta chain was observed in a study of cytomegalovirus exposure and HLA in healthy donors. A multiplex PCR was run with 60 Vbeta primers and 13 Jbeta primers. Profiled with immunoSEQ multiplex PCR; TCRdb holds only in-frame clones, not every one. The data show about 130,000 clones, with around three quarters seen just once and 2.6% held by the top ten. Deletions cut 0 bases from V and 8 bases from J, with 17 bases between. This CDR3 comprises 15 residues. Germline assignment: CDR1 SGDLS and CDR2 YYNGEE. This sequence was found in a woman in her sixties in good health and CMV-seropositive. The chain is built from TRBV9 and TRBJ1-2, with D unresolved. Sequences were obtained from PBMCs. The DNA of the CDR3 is TGTGCCAGCAGCGTAGACGAGAGCCCTCGTTGGGGCTACACCTTC. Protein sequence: CASSVDESPRWGYTF.